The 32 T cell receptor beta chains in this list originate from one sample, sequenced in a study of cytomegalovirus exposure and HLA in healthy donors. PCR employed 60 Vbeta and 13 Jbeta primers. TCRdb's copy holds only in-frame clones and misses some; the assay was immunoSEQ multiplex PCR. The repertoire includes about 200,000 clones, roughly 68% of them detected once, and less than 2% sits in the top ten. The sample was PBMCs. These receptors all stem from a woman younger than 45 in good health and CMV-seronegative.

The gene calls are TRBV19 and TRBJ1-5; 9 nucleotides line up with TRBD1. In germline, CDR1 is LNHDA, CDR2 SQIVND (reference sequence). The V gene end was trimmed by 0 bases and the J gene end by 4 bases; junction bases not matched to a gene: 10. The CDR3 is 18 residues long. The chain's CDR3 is CASSIEQDWTGVNQPQHF. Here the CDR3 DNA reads TGTGCCAGTAGTATAGAACAGGATTGGACAGGGGTTAATCAGCCCCAGCATTTT.

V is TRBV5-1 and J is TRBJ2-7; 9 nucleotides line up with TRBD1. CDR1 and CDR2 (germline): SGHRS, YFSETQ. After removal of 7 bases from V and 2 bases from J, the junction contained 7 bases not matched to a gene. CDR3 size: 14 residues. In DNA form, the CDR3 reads TGCGCCAGCGCTGACGGGACAGGGACCTACGAGCAGTACTTC. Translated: CASADGTGTYEQYF.

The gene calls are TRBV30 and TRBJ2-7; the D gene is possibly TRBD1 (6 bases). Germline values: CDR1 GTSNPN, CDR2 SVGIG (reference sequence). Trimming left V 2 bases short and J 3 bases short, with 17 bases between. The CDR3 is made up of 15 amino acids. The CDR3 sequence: CAWSPPRTAIYEQYF. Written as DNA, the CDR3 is TGTGCCTGGAGTCCCCCGAGGACAGCGATCTACGAGCAGTACTTC. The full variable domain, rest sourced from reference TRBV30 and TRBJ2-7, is SQTIHQWPATLVQPVGSPLSLECTVEGTSNPNLYWYRQAAGRGLQLLFYSVGIGQISSEVPQNLSASRPQDRQFILSSKKLLLSDSGFYLCAWSPPRTAIYEQYFGPGTRLTVT.

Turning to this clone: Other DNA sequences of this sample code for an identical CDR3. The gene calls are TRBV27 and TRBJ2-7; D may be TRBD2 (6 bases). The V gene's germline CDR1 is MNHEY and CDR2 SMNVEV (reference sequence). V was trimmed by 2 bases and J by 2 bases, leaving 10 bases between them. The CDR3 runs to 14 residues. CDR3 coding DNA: TGTGCCAGCAGTTTAGGGGGGAGGACCTACGAGCAGTACTTC. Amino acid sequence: CASSLGGRTYEQYF.

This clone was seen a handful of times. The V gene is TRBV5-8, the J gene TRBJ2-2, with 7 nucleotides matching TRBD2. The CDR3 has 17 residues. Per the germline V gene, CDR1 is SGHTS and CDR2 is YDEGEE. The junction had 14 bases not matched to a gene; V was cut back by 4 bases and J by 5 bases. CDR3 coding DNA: TGTGCCAGCAGCGTAACCGGGACTACCACTAGTACCGGGGAGCTGTTTTTT. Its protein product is CASSVTGTTTSTGELFF.

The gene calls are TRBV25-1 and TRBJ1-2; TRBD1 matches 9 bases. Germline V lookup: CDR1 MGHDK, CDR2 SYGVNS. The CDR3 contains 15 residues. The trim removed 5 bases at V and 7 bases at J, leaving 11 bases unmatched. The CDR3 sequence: CASSSPTGGVSGYTF. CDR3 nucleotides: TGTGCCAGCAGTTCTCCGACAGGGGGTGTGAGTGGCTACACCTTC.

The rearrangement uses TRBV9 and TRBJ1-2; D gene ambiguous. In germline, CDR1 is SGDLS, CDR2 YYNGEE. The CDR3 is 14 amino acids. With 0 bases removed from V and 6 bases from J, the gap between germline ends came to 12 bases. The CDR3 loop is CASSVAPGLDGYTF. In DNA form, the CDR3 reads TGTGCCAGCAGCGTAGCTCCGGGGTTGGATGGCTACACCTTC.

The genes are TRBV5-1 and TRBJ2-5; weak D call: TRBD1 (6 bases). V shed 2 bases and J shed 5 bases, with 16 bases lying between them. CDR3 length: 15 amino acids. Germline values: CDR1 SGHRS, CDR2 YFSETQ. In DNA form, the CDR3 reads TGCGCCAGCAGCTTTGGCGTGGCAGGGGTGGAGACCCAGTACTTC. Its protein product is CASSFGVAGVETQYF.

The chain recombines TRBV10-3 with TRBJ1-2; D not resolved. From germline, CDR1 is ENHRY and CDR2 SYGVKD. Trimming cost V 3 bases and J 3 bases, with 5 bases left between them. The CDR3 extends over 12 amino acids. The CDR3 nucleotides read TGTGCCATCAGTGACGGGGACTATGGCTACACCTTC. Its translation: CAISDGDYGYTF.

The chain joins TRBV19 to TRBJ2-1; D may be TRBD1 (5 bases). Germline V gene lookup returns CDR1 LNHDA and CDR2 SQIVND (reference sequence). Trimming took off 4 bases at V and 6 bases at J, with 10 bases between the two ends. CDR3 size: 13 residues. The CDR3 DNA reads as TGTGCCAGTAGTACCTCAAGGGGCAATGAGCAGTTCTTC. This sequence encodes CASSTSRGNEQFF.

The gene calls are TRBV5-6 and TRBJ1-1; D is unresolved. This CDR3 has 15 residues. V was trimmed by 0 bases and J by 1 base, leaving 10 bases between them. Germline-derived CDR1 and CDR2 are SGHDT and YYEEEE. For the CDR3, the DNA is TGTGCCAGCAGCTTGGTTCAAAGGAGGAACACTGAAGCTTTCTTT. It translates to CASSLVQRRNTEAFF.

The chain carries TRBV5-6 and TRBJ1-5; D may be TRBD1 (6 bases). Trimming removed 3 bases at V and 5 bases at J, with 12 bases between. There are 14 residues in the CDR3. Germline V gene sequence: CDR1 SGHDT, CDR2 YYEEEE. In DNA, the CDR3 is TGTGCCAGCAGCTCTACAGGGCCCCATCAGCCCCAGCATTTT. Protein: CASSSTGPHQPQHF. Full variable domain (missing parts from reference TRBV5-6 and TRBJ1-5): DAGVTQSPTHLIKTRGQQVTLRCSPKSGHDTVSWYQQALGQGPQFIFQYYEEEERQRGNFPDRFSGHQFPNYSSELNVNALLLGDSALYLCASSSTGPHQPQHFGDGTRLSIL.

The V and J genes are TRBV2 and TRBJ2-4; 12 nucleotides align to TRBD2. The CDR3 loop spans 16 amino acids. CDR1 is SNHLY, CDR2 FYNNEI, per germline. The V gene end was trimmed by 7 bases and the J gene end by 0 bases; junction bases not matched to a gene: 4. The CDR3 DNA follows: TGTGCCAGCACCCGGGGACTAGCGGGAGCCAAAAACATTCAGTACTTC. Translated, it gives CASTRGLAGAKNIQYF. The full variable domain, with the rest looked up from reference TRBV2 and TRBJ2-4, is EPEVTQTPSHQVTQMGQEVILRCVPISNHLYFYWYRQILGQKVEFLVSFYNNEISEKSEIFDDQFSVERPDGSNFTLKIRSTKLEDSAMYFCASTRGLAGAKNIQYFGAGTRLSVL.

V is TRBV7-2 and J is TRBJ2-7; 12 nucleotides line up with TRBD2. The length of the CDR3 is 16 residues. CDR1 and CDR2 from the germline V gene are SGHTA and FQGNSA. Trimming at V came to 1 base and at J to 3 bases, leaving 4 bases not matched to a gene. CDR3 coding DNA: TGTGCCAGCAGCTTAGAGACTAGCGGGAGTGGCTACGAGCAGTACTTC. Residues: CASSLETSGSGYEQYF.

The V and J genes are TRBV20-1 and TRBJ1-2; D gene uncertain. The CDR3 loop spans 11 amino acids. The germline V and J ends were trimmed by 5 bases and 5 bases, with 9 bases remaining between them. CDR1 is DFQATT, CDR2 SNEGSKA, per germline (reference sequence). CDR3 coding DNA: TGCAGTGCTCCACAGAGATATGGCTACACCTTC. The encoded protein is CSAPQRYGYTF.

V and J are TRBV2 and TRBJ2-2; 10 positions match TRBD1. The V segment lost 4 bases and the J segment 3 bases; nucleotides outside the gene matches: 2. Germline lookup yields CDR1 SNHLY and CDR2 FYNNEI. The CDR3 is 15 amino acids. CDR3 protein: CASSVGQGYTGELFF. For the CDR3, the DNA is TGTGCCAGCAGTGTGGGACAGGGGTACACCGGGGAGCTGTTTTTT.

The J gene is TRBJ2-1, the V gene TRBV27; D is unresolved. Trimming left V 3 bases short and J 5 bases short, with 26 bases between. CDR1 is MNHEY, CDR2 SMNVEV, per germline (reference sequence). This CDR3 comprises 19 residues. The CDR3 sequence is CASSFRSFRPSQYHNEQFF. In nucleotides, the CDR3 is TGTGCCAGCAGTTTCCGGAGTTTCCGACCATCCCAGTACCACAATGAGCAGTTCTTC.

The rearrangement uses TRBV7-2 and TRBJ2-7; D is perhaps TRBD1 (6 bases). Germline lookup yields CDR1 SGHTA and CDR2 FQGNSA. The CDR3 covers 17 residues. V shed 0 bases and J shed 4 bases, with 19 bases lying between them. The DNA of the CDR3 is TGTGCCAGCAGCTTAGCCCCCGCAGGGGTTGAAGCTTACGAGCAGTACTTC. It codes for CASSLAPAGVEAYEQYF.

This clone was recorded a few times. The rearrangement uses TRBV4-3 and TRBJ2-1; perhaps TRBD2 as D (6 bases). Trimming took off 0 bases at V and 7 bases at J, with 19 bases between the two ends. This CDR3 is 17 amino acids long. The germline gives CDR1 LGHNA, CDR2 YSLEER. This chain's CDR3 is CASSQDRVAGPPNEQFF. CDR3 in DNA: TGCGCCAGCAGCCAAGATAGGGTCGCGGGACCACCAAATGAGCAGTTCTTC.

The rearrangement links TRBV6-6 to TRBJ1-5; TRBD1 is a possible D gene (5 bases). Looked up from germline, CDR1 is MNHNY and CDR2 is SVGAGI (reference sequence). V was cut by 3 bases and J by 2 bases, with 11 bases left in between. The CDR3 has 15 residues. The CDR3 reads CASSYGGDRNQPQHF. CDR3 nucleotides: TGTGCCAGCAGTTATGGAGGGGACCGCAATCAGCCCCAGCATTTT.

This CDR3 reads CASSLVGQGGGGYTF. CDR3 sequence (DNA): TGTGCCAGCAGCTTGGTGGGACAGGGCGGAGGGGGCTACACCTTC. V and J are TRBV5-4 and TRBJ1-2; 9 bases fit TRBD1. The CDR3 loop spans 15 amino acids. With V trimmed by 0 bases and J by 8 bases, 8 bases remained unmatched. Looked up from germline, CDR1 is SGHNT and CDR2 is YYREEE (reference sequence). Drawing the rest from reference TRBV5-4 and TRBJ1-2, the complete variable domain is ETGVTQSPTHLIKTRGQQVTLRCSSQSGHNTVSWYQQALGQGPQFIFQYYREEENGRGNFPPRFSGLQFPNYSSELNVNALELDDSALYLCASSLVGQGGGGYTFGSGTRLTVV.

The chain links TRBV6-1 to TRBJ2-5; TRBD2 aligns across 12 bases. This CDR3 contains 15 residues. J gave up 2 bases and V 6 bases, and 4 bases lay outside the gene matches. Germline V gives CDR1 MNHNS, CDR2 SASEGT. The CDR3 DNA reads TGTGCCAGCAGAGTTCTAGCGGGGGGGCAAGAGACCCAGTACTTC. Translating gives CASRVLAGGQETQYF.

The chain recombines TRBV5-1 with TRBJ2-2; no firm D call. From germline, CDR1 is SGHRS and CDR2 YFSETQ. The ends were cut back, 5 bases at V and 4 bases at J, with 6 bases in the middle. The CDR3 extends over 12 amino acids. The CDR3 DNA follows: TGCGCCAGCAGTGCACTCACCGGGGAGCTGTTTTTT. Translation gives CASSALTGELFF. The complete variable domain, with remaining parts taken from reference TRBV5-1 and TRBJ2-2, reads KAGVTQTPRYLIKTRGQQVTLSCSPISGHRSVSWYQQTPGQGLQFLFEYFSETQRNKGNFPGRFSGRQFSNSRSEMNVSTLELGDSALYLCASSALTGELFFGEGSRLTVL.

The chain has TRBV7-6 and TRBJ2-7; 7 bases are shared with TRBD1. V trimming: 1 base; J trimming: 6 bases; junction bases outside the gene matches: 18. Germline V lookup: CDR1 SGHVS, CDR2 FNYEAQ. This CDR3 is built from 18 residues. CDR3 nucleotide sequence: TGTGCCAGCAGCTTAGTTGGAACAGCTGTAAGGGGGCTTTCCGAGCAGTACTTC. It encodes CASSLVGTAVRGLSEQYF.

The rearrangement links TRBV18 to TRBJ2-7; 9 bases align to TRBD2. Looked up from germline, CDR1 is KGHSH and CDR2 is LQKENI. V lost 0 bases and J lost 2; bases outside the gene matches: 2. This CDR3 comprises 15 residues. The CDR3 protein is CASSPPAGGTYEQYF. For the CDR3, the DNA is TGTGCCAGCTCACCACCAGCGGGAGGTACCTACGAGCAGTACTTC. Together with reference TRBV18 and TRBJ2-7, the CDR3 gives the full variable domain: NAGVMQNPRHLVRRRGQEARLRCSPMKGHSHVYWYRQLPEEGLKFMVYLQKENIIDESGMPKERFSAEFPKEGPSILRIQQVVRGDSAAYFCASSPPAGGTYEQYFGPGTRLTVT.

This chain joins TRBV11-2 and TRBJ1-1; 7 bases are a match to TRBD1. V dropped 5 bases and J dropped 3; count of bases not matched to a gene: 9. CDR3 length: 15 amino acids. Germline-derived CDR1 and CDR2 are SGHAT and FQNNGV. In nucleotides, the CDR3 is TGTGCCAGCAGCCGAGATGGGGACAGTTACACTGAAGCTTTCTTT. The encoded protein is CASSRDGDSYTEAFF.

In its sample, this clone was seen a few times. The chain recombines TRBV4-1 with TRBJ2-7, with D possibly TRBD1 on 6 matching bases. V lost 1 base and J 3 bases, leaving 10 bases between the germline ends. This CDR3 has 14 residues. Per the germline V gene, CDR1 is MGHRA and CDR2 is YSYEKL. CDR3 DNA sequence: TGCGCCAGCAGCCAAGTTGGACAGAACTACGAGCAGTACTTC. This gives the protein CASSQVGQNYEQYF.

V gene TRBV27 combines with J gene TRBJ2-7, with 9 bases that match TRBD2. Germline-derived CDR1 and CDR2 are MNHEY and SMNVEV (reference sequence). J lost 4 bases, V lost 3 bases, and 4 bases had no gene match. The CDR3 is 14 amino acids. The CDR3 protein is CASSFVAGAYEQYF. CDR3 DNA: TGTGCCAGCAGTTTTGTAGCGGGAGCTTACGAGCAGTACTTC.

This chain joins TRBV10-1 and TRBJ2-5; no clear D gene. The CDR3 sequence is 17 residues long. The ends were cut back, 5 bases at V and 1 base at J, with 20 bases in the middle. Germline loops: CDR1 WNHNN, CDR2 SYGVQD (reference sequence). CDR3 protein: CASSPNQAPMAQETQYF. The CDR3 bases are TGCGCCAGCAGTCCCAACCAGGCTCCGATGGCCCAAGAGACCCAGTACTTC.

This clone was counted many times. In nucleotides, the CDR3 is TGTGCCAGCAGTTTAGAGCCAGGCACTGCCTACGAGCAGTACTTC. The encoded protein is CASSLEPGTAYEQYF. The chain is built from TRBV27 and TRBJ2-7, with D unclear. The CDR3 is 15 residues long. V lost 2 bases and J lost 2, with 13 bases in between. Germline CDR1 and CDR2: MNHEY and SMNVEV (reference sequence).

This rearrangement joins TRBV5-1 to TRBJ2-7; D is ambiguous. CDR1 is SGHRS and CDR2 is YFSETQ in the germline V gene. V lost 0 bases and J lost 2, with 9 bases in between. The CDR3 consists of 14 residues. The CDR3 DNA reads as TGCGCCAGCAGCTTGGAGGCAGGAACCTACGAGCAGTACTTC. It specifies CASSLEAGTYEQYF.

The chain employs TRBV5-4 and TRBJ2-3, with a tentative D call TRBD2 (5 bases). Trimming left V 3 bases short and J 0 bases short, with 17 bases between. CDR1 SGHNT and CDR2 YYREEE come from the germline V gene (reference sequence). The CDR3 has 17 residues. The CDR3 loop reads CASSSPLGLTSTDTQYF. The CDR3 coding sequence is TGTGCCAGCAGCTCTCCACTAGGCCTAACTAGCACAGATACGCAGTATTTT.